The 9 T cell receptor beta chains listed next were all sequenced from one sample in a study of cytomegalovirus exposure and HLA in healthy donors. The PCR contained 60 Vbeta and 13 Jbeta primers. The data were produced by immunoSEQ multiplex PCR, yet TCRdb's version contains in-frame clones alone and is incomplete. The table shows a few hundred thousand clones, with 70% to 90% occurring only once. The sample was PBMCs. The origin of the receptors is a woman aged 18-29 years in good health and CMV-seronegative.

V and J are TRBV6-1 and TRBJ2-7; D gene uncertain. Trimming took 7 bases from V and 3 from J, leaving 7 bases between them. CDR3 length: 11 residues. Germline assignment: CDR1 MNHNS and CDR2 SASEGT. This CDR3 reads CASNDGYEQYF. Written as DNA, the CDR3 is TGTGCCAGCAATGACGGCTACGAGCAGTACTTC.

This clone was observed a few times. The CDR3 DNA sequence: TGCGCCAGCAGCCAAGACCTAGGACAGGGGGGTTTCGAGCAGTACTTC. Protein product: CASSQDLGQGGFEQYF. The chain recombines TRBV4-1 with TRBJ2-7, with TRBD1 identical over 10 bases. This CDR3 has 16 residues. V dropped 0 bases and J dropped 6; count of bases not matched to a gene: 8. Germline V lookup: CDR1 MGHRA, CDR2 YSYEKL.

The genes are TRBV2 and TRBJ2-7; 8 bases map to TRBD2. V dropped 7 bases and J dropped 4; count of bases not matched to a gene: 9. Looked up from germline, CDR1 is SNHLY and CDR2 is FYNNEI. This CDR3 region has 14 residues. For the CDR3, the DNA is TGTGCCAGCAACCCCCCGACTAGCGAGTACGAGCAGTACTTC. It specifies CASNPPTSEYEQYF. Drawing the rest from reference TRBV2 and TRBJ2-7, the complete variable domain is EPEVTQTPSHQVTQMGQEVILRCVPISNHLYFYWYRQILGQKVEFLVSFYNNEISEKSEIFDDQFSVERPDGSNFTLKIRSTKLEDSAMYFCASNPPTSEYEQYFGPGTRLTVT.

The rearrangement links TRBV7-7 to TRBJ2-5; no definite D call. V lost 1 base to trimming and J lost 6 bases, with 9 bases between them. CDR3 length: 13 amino acids. Germline CDR1 is SSHAT and CDR2 is FNYEAQ (reference sequence). CDR3 sequence (DNA): TGTGCCAGCAGCTTAGGTCAGGTGCAGACCCAGTACTTC. Amino acids: CASSLGQVQTQYF. Looking up the rest from reference TRBV7-7 and TRBJ2-5 gives the full variable domain: GAGVSQSPRYKVTKRGQDVTLRCDPISSHATLYWYQQALGQGPEFLTYFNYEAQPDKSGLPSDRFSAERPEGSISTLTIQRTEQRDSAMYRCASSLGQVQTQYFGPGTRLLVL.

The chain is built from TRBV15 and TRBJ1-3; tentative D call: TRBD1 (5 bases). The V end was cut by 0 bases, the J end by 6 bases, with 12 bases between. This CDR3 is 15 amino acids long. CDR1 and CDR2 (germline): LNHNV, YYDKDF (reference sequence). CDR3 sequence: CATSRDQRGSNTIYF. The CDR3 coding sequence is TGTGCCACCAGCAGAGATCAAAGGGGATCAAACACCATATATTTT.

The chain uses TRBV7-3 and TRBJ2-1, with D possibly TRBD1 on 5 matching bases. Germline V gene sequence: CDR1 SGHTA, CDR2 FQGTGA. The CDR3 is 14 residues long. The germline V and J ends were trimmed by 6 bases and 8 bases, with 17 bases remaining between them. In DNA, the CDR3 is TGTGCCAGCAGTCTCCCAGGGTATGGCGATGAGCAGTTCTTC. It specifies CASSLPGYGDEQFF.

This sequence joins TRBV5-6 and TRBJ2-7, with D perhaps matching TRBD1 (5 bases). The CDR3 totals 14 residues. Trimming took off 4 bases at V and 3 bases at J, with 14 bases between the two ends. The germline CDR1 and CDR2 sequences are SGHDT and YYEEEE. The CDR3 region has the DNA TGTGCCAGCAGCCCACCGAAGGGGCTCTACGAGCAGTACTTC. Its protein product is CASSPPKGLYEQYF.

V gene TRBV6-6 combines with J gene TRBJ1-3; the D is unclear. The CDR3 totals 14 residues. Germline V gives CDR1 MNHNY, CDR2 SVGAGI (reference sequence). The ends were cut back, 2 bases at V and 5 bases at J, with 10 bases in the middle. The CDR3 protein is CASSYLTGRNTIYF. CDR3 in DNA: TGTGCCAGCAGTTACCTCACGGGGAGAAACACCATATATTTT.

This clone was observed once. The chain is built from TRBV2 and TRBJ1-6; 9 bases agree with TRBD1. This CDR3 has 17 amino acids. Losses at the gene ends were 4 bases for V and 5 bases for J; bases not matched to a gene: 9. CDR1 is SNHLY, CDR2 FYNNEI, per germline. The CDR3 nucleotides read TGTGCCAGCAGTGTCTCTTTGGGACAGGGTGATAATTCACCCCTCCACTTT. It yields the protein CASSVSLGQGDNSPLHF.